This T cell receptor (beta chain) was sequenced during a study of early T cells in non-severe SARS-CoV-2 infection. Overall study: Bulk RNA taken from unsorted whole blood was sequenced, leaving chains unpaired.

Individual cDNA molecules each received unique molecular identifiers attached to them. Using its own MiXCR run on the 5' RACE reads, TCRdb lists one record per CDR3 protein. The sample consists of some 78,000 distinct CDR3 sequences, about 13% of them appearing once. Study conclusions and caveats: Missing private and CD4 specificities, VDJdb matching favored anti-spike CD8 responses.

On this clonotype itself: Its antigen is undetermined. A much larger clone differs from this one at a single base, so this may be a read error.

This CDR3 is built from 12 residues. The V and J ends lost 8 bases and 1 base respectively, with 11 bases between them. Germline V gene data show CDR1 as SQVTM and CDR2 as ANQGSEA. This TCR was recovered from an adult who was a healthcare worker with PCR-confirmed SARS-CoV-2 infection or an uninfected control (not recorded which). Sequences were obtained from whole blood. This sequence joins TRBV29-1 and TRBJ2-5; no clear D. The CDR3 loop reads CSPGRTQETQYF. CDR3 nucleotides: TGCAGCCCAGGTCGGACCCAAGAGACCCAGTACTTC.